This T cell receptor beta chain appears in the sequencing data of a study of shared clonotypes between healthy human individuals. Overall study findings and caveats: Having only a few donors restricted how much genetic and exposure-history diversity was captured.

The V gene lost 2 bases and the J gene lost 2 bases, with 16 bases spanning the gap. CDR1 MNHEY and CDR2 SMNVEV come from the germline V gene (reference sequence). The CDR3 covers 16 residues. This clone was recorded only once. As yet, its antigen is unknown. Over several immunoSEQ plates, each subset's genomic DNA was distributed in even portions. TCRdb's table, derived via immunoSEQ multiplex PCR, lists solely in-frame clones and lacks some. The table has some 680,000 clones, around four fifths seen once; the top ten hold around 2%. Sequencing was carried out using memory CD4+ T cells sorted from blood. Subset described: CD45RA-negative fraction. The chain combines TRBV27 with TRBJ2-7, with a tentative D call TRBD2 (6 bases). The source is a young woman in good health. The CDR3 here is CASSLRSDYRTYEQYF. CDR3 in DNA: TGTGCCAGCAGTTTACGGTCGGACTACCGGACCTACGAGCAGTACTTC.